This T cell receptor (beta chain) was profiled in a study of blood T cell repertoires in COVID-19. Study background: Researchers got acute and convalescent COVID-19 samples from the United States, Italy and Spain.

The germline CDR1 and CDR2 sequences are LNHDA and SQIVND (reference sequence). This CDR3 has 15 amino acids. J gave up 6 bases and V 3 bases, and 6 bases lay outside the gene matches. The protocol was immunoSEQ multiplex PCR, while the TCRdb copy is restricted to in-frame clones and leaves out a portion. In the table there are just over 60,000 clones, over 60% of which are singletons. The genes are TRBV19 and TRBJ1-4; 8 bases align to TRBD1. Sequences were obtained from peripheral blood. This TCR was recovered from a man younger than 45 with COVID-19, enrolled during active disease. The CDR3 region has the DNA TGTGCCAGTAGTATCGGACAGGGCTCTGATGAAAAACTGTTTTTT. It encodes CASSIGQGSDEKLFF.